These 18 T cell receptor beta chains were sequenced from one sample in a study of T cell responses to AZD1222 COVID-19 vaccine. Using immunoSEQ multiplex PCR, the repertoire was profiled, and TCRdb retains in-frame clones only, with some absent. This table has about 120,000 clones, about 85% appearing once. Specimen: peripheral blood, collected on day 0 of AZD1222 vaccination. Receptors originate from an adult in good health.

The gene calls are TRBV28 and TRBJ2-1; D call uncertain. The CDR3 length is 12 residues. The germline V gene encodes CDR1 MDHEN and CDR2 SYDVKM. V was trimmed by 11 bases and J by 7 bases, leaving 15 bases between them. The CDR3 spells CAGRSSANEQFF. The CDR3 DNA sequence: TGTGCCGGACGGTCTTCTGCTAATGAGCAGTTCTTC. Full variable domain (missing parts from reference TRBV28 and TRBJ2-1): DVKVTQSSRYLVKRTGEKVFLECVQDMDHENMFWYRQDPGLGLRLIYFSYDVKMKEKGDIPEGYSVSREKKERFSLILESASTNQTSMYLCAGRSSANEQFFGPGTRLTVL.

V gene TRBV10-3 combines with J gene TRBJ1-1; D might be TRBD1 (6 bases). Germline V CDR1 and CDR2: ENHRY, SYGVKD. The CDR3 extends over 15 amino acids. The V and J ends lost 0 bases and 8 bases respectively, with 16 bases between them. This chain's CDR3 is CAISESGGRTAEAFF. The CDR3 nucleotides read TGTGCCATCAGTGAGTCCGGGGGCCGAACAGCCGAAGCTTTCTTT.

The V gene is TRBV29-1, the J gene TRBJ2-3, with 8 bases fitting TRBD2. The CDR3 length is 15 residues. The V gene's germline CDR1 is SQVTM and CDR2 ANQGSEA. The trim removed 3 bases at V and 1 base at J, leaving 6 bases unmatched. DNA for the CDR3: TGCAGCGTTGATAGGGCGCGGGGGGGCACAGATACGCAGTATTTT. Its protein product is CSVDRARGGTDTQYF.

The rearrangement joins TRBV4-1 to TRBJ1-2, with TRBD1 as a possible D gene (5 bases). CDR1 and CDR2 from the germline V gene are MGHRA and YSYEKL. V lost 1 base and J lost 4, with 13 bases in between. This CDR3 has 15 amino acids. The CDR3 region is CASSQVEGNGYGYTF. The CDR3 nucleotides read TGCGCCAGCAGCCAAGTTGAGGGGAACGGCTATGGCTACACCTTC.

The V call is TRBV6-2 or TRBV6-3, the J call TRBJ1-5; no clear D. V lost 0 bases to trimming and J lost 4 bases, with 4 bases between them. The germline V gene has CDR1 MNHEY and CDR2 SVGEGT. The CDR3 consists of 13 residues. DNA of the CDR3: TGTGCCAGCAGTTACTCGAATAATCAGCCCCAGCATTTT. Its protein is CASSYSNNQPQHF.

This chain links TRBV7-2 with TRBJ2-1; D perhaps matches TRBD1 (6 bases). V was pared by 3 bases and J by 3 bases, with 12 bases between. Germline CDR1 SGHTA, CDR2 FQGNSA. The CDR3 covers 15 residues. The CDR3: CASSLAQGNYNEQFF. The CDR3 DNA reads TGTGCCAGCAGCTTGGCACAGGGAAACTACAATGAGCAGTTCTTC.

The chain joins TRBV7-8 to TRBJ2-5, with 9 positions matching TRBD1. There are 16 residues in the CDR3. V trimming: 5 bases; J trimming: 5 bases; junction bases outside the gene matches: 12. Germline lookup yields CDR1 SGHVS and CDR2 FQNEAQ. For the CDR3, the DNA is TGTGCCAGCAGCCGGGGTGGGACAGGGAGGTTGGAGACCCAGTACTTC. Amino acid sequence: CASSRGGTGRLETQYF.

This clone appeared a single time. The DNA for the CDR3 is TGTGCCAGCAGCTTGGAAGGTGCAACTAATGAAAAACTGTTTTTT. Translated, it gives CASSLEGATNEKLFF. The J gene is TRBJ1-4, the V gene TRBV5-4; no clear D. Trimming left V 0 bases short and J 0 bases short, with 6 bases between. Germline V gene lookup returns CDR1 SGHNT and CDR2 YYREEE (reference sequence). The CDR3 loop spans 15 amino acids.

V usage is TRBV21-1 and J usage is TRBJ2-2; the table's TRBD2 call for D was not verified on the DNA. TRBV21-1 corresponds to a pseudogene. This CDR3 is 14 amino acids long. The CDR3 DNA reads TGTGCCAGCAGGGCTGGAGTAGACACCGGGGAGCTGTTTTTT. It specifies CASRAGVDTGELFF.

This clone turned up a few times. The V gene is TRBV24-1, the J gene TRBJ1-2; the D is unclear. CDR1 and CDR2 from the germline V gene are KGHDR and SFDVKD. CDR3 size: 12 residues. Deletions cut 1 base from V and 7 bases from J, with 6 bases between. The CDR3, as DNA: TGTGCCACCAGTGATTTACCGGGTGGCTACACCTTC. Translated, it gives CATSDLPGGYTF.

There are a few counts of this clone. CDR3 residues: CASSLTSGAAQYF. The CDR3 region has the DNA TGTGCCAGCAGCTTGACTAGCGGGGCCGCGCAGTACTTC. This chain joins TRBV5-6 and TRBJ2-7; 10 bases fit TRBD2. From germline, CDR1 is SGHDT and CDR2 YYEEEE. V was clipped by 1 base and J by 9 bases; unmatched bases: 4. The CDR3 runs 13 residues.

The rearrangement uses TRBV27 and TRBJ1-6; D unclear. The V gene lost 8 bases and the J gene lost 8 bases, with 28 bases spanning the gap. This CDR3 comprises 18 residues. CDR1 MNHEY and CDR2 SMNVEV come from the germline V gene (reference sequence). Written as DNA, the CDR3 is TGTGCCAGCCACGGAGCGGACCTACTCCGCTCGTTAGATTCACCCCTCCACTTT. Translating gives CASHGADLLRSLDSPLHF.

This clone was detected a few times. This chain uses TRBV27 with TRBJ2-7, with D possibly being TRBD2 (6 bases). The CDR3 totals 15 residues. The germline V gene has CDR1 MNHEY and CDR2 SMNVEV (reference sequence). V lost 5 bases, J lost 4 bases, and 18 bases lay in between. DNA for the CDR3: TGTGCCAGCAGTCCTAGAGGGACTCCTGGATACGAGCAGTACTTC. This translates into CASSPRGTPGYEQYF.

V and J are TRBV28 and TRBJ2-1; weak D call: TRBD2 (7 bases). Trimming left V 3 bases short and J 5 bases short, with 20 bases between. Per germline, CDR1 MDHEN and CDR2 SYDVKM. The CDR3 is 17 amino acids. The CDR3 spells CASSLFPGGGVHNEQFF. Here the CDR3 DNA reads TGTGCCAGCAGTTTGTTCCCGGGGGGCGGAGTCCACAATGAGCAGTTCTTC.

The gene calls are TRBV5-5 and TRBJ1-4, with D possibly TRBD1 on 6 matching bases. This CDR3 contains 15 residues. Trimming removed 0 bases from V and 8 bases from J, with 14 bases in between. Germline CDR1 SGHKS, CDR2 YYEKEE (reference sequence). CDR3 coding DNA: TGTGCCAGCAGCTTGGGGTCGGGGGCTTCCGAAAAACTGTTTTTT. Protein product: CASSLGSGASEKLFF.

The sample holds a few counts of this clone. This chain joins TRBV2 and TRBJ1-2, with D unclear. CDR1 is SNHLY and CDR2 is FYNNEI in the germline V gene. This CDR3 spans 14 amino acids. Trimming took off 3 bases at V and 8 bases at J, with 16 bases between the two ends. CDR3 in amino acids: CASSESFVGLGYTF. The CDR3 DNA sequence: TGTGCCAGCAGTGAGAGCTTTGTAGGACTGGGCTACACCTTC.

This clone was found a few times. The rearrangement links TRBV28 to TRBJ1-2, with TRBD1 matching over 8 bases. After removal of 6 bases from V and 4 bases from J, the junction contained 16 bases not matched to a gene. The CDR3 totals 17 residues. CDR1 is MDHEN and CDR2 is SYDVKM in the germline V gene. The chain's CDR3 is CASRPYRGGLGPYGYTF. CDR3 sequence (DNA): TGTGCCAGCAGACCCTACAGGGGGGGACTCGGCCCCTATGGCTACACCTTC.

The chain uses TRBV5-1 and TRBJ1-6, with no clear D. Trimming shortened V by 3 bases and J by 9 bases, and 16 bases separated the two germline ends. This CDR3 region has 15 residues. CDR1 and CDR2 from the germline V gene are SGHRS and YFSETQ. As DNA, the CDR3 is TGCGCCAGCAGCTCTCGGACCGCTGGCGGTTCACCCCTCCACTTT. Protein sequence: CASSSRTAGGSPLHF. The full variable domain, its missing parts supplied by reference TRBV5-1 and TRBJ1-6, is KAGVTQTPRYLIKTRGQQVTLSCSPISGHRSVSWYQQTPGQGLQFLFEYFSETQRNKGNFPGRFSGRQFSNSRSEMNVSTLELGDSALYLCASSSRTAGGSPLHFGNGTRLTVT.